One sample yielded the 2 T cell receptor beta chains listed below, sequenced in a study of radiation and T cells in renal cell carcinoma (dated by TCRdb to 2018 to 2021). Libraries were made using the immunoSEQ multiplex PCR assay. TCRdb mirrors the immuneACCESS table, restricted to in-frame sequences. Some clones are absent from its copies; in checked studies, under half trace to an unresolved V gene, and the reason for the others is unknown. This sample gives over 60,000 clones in total; around four fifths of them show up just once. More than 2% of the sample lies in the top ten. The sample's time point label is to be understood as: blood 4 weeks post-SBRT, at nephrectomy. The treatment or condition label, as the study defines it: 15 Gy SBRT to primary tumor, nephrectomy 4 weeks later. Sequenced material: blood, taken from a patient whose treatment included radiotherapy and nephrectomy. These receptor sequences come from a woman aged 55-75 years with renal cell carcinoma.

CDR3 loop: CASSIMSGNTEAFF. The CDR3 DNA reads TGTGCCAGTAGTATAATGTCCGGGAACACTGAAGCTTTCTTT. The chain uses TRBV19 and TRBJ1-1; D unresolved. The germline CDR1 and CDR2 sequences are LNHDA and SQIVND (reference sequence). Trimming took 2 bases from V and 1 from J, leaving 8 bases between them. This CDR3 has 14 amino acids.

This clone was observed once. The V and J genes are TRBV6-6 and TRBJ1-5; tentative D call: TRBD1 (6 bases). V was pared by 7 bases and J by 5 bases, with 9 bases between. Looked up from germline, CDR1 is MNHNY and CDR2 is SVGAGI (reference sequence). The CDR3 length is 12 residues. The CDR3 region is CASMRGDQPQHF. DNA for the CDR3: TGTGCCAGCATGAGGGGGGATCAGCCCCAGCATTTT.